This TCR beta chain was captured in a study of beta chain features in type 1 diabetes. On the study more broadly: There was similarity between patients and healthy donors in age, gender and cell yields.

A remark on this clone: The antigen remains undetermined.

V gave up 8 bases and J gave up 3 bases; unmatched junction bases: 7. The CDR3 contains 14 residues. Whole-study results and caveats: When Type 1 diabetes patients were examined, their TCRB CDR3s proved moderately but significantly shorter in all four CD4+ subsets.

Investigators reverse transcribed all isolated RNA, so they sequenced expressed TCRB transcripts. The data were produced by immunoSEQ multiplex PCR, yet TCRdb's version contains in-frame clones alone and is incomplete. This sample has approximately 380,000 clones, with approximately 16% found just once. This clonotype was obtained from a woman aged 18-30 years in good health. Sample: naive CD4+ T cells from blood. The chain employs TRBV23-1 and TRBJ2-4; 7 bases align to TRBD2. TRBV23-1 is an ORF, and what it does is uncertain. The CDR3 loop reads CASLPGRVKNIQYF. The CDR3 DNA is TGCGCCAGCCTACCGGGGAGGGTCAAAAACATTCAGTACTTC.